The T cell receptor beta chain under discussion was sequenced for a study of shared clonotypes between healthy human individuals. About this clone itself: Its antigen is unknown.

Whole-study results and caveats: Shared clonotypes: approximately 4.5% naive CD4, around 3.4% naive CD8, roughly 2.2% memory CD4, around 0.4% memory CD8.

The germline V gene encodes CDR1 SQVTM and CDR2 ANQGSEA. V lost 5 bases, J lost 4 bases, and 5 bases stayed unmatched. The CDR3 is made up of 13 amino acids. Each sorted subset replicate got 200 ng genomic DNA, roughly 30,000 genomes. TCRdb's table, derived via immunoSEQ multiplex PCR, lists solely in-frame clones and lacks some. The sample shows millions of clones, over 85% of them seen only once. Splitting the CD4+ cells yielded a CD45RA+ naive subset and a CD45RA-negative memory subset. V gene TRBV29-1 combines with J gene TRBJ1-2; 9 bases are shared with TRBD1. Input material: naive CD4+ T cells sorted from blood. The subset here: CD45RA+ positively selected. This sequence originates from a man in his late teens or twenties in good health. CDR3 in DNA: TGCAGCGTTTCGACAGGGGGGATCTATGGCTACACCTTC. Protein: CSVSTGGIYGYTF.